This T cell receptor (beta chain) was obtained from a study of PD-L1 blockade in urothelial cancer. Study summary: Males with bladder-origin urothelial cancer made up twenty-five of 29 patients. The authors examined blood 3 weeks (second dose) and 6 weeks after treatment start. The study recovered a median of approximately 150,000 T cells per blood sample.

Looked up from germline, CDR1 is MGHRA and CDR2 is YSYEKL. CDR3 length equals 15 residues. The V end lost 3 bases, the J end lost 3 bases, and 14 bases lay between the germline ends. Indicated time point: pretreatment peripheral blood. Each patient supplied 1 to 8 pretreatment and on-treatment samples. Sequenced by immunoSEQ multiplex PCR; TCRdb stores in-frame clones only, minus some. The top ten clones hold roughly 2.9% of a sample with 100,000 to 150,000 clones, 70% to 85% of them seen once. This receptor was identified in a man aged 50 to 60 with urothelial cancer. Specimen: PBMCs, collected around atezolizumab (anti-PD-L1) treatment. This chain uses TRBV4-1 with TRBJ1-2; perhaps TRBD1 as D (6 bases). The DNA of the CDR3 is TGCGCCAGCAGCCAGGGACAAGGGGCCCACTATGGCTACACCTTC. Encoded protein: CASSQGQGAHYGYTF.